A selection of T cell receptor beta chains follows, all from one sample in a study of cytomegalovirus exposure and HLA in healthy donors. Profiled with immunoSEQ multiplex PCR; TCRdb holds only in-frame clones, not every one. The repertoire table contains about 200,000 clones. The sequenced material came from PBMCs. The receptors originated from a boy aged 5-17 years in good health and CMV-seronegative. Each CDR3 is given with its conserved first and last residue. D genes are given only for firm matches.

J: TRBJ1-4; D: .; V: TRBV30; CDR3: CAWRPDRIPEKLFF; DNA: TGTGCCTGGAGACCCGACAGGATTCCTGAAAAACTGTTTTTT
J: TRBJ2-1; D: .; V: TRBV30; CDR3: CAWSSAGSRYDEQFF; DNA: TGTGCCTGGAGCTCGGCTGGGAGCAGGTACGATGAGCAGTTCTTC
J: TRBJ2-7; D: TRBD1; V: TRBV6-5; CDR3: CASSYGGGTGDDEQYF; DNA: TGTGCCAGCAGTTACGGGGGCGGGACAGGGGACGACGAGCAGTACTTC
J: TRBJ2-3; D: TRBD2; V: TRBV5-1; CDR3: CASSARLAGGPDTQYF; DNA: TGCGCCAGCAGCGCCCGACTAGCGGGGGGGCCTGATACGCAGTATTTT
J: TRBJ1-5; D: TRBD1; V: TRBV4-1; CDR3: CASSRQGANQPQHF; DNA: TGCGCCAGCAGCCGACAGGGCGCCAATCAGCCCCAGCATTTT
J: TRBJ2-7; D: .; V: TRBV13; CDR3: CASSSPPGEQYF; DNA: TGTGCCAGCAGCTCTCCTCCAGGCGAGCAGTACTTC
J: TRBJ2-1; D: TRBD2; V: TRBV2; CDR3: CASSERTSGGTLLDEQFF; DNA: TGTGCCAGCAGTGAAAGGACCTCGGGGGGTACCTTATTGGATGAGCAGTTCTTC
J: TRBJ2-7; D: .; V: TRBV6-5; CDR3: CASSSGQLYSYEQYF; DNA: TGTGCCAGCAGTTCCGGACAGCTTTACTCCTACGAGCAGTACTTC
J: TRBJ2-2; D: TRBD2; V: TRBV4-1; CDR3: CASSQEAGGSTGELFF; DNA: TGCGCCAGCAGCCAAGAAGCCGGGGGGTCCACCGGGGAGCTGTTTTTT
J: TRBJ2-2; D: .; V: TRBV4-1; CDR3: CASSQVPRTDYSDTGELFF; DNA: TGCGCCAGCAGCCAAGTACCTCGGACAGATTATTCCGACACCGGGGAGCTGTTTTTT
J: TRBJ2-2; D: .; V: TRBV14; CDR3: CASSQITGSRGELFF; DNA: TGTGCCAGCAGCCAAATCACAGGGAGTAGGGGGGAGCTGTTTTTT
J: TRBJ2-7; D: .; V: TRBV30; CDR3: CAWNSPYEQYF; DNA: TGTGCCTGGAACTCACCCTACGAGCAGTACTTC
J: TRBJ2-1; D: .; V: TRBV7-2; CDR3: CASSPLRGGVNEQFF; DNA: TGTGCCAGCAGCCCGCTAAGGGGAGGTGTAAATGAGCAGTTCTTC
J: TRBJ1-3; D: TRBD1; V: TRBV6-5; CDR3: CASSRPGTGRNTIYF; DNA: TGTGCCAGCAGCCGACCGGGGACAGGGAGAAACACCATATATTTT
J: TRBJ1-2; D: .; V: TRBV30; CDR3: CAWKRGPHNYGYTF; DNA: TGTGCCTGGAAGCGGGGCCCCCATAACTATGGCTACACCTTC
J: TRBJ2-7; D: .; V: TRBV4-1; CDR3: CASSQAWGLEQYF; DNA: TGCGCCAGCAGCCAAGCCTGGGGGCTCGAGCAGTACTTC
J: TRBJ1-2; D: .; V: TRBV27; CDR3: CASSLSTGQSAGYTF; DNA: TGTGCCAGCAGTTTATCCACAGGACAGTCTGCGGGCTACACCTTC
J: TRBJ2-2; D: .; V: TRBV2; CDR3: CASSGQNTGELFF; DNA: TGTGCCAGCAGTGGACAGAACACCGGGGAGCTGTTTTTT
J: TRBJ2-4; D: TRBD2; V: TRBV4-1; CDR3: CASSPERGGRNIQYF; DNA: TGCGCCAGCAGCCCCGAGCGGGGGGGCCGAAACATTCAGTACTTC
J: TRBJ2-1; D: .; V: TRBV19; CDR3: CASSIDLNLILNEQFF; DNA: TGTGCCAGTAGTATAGATCTTAATCTTATACTCAATGAGCAGTTCTTC
J: TRBJ2-2; D: .; V: TRBV6-1; CDR3: CASIYTGELFF; DNA: TGTGCCAGCATCTACACCGGGGAGCTGTTTTTT
J: TRBJ1-4; D: .; V: TRBV2; CDR3: CASSGQAGTNEKLFF; DNA: TGTGCCAGCAGTGGACAGGCAGGGACTAATGAAAAACTGTTTTTT
J: TRBJ2-7; D: TRBD1; V: TRBV4-1; CDR3: CASSQEVRDRYYEQYF; DNA: TGCGCCAGCAGCCAAGAAGTCAGGGACAGATACTACGAGCAGTACTTC
J: TRBJ2-7; D: .; V: TRBV19; CDR3: CASSIIRQGLYEQYF; DNA: TGTGCCAGTAGTATTATCCGACAGGGACTCTACGAGCAGTACTTC
J: TRBJ1-6; D: .; V: TRBV6-1; CDR3: CASLGGYSPLHF; DNA: TGTGCCAGCCTTGGAGGGTACTCACCCCTCCACTTT
J: TRBJ1-1; D: TRBD1; V: TRBV28; CDR3: CASSLLQGGAFF; DNA: TGTGCCAGCAGTTTATTACAGGGGGGAGCTTTCTTT
J: TRBJ2-6; D: TRBD1; V: TRBV7-3; CDR3: CASSFTLGQGPGFSGANVLTF; DNA: TGTGCCAGCAGCTTTACACTCGGACAGGGTCCGGGATTCTCTGGGGCCAACGTCCTGACTTTC
J: TRBJ2-7; D: TRBD1; V: TRBV11-1; CDR3: CASSSQGGNSYEQYF; DNA: TGTGCCAGCAGCTCTCAAGGGGGCAACTCCTACGAGCAGTACTTC
J: TRBJ1-1; D: TRBD1; V: TRBV7-2; CDR3: CASSATGGSVYTEAFF; DNA: TGTGCCAGCAGCGCAACAGGGGGGAGTGTATACACTGAAGCTTTCTTT
J: TRBJ1-2; D: .; V: TRBV15; CDR3: CATSKGHVVLDGYTF; DNA: TGTGCCACCAGCAAAGGACACGTAGTCTTGGATGGCTACACCTTC
J: TRBJ2-7; D: .; V: TRBV7-2; CDR3: CASSPFGGNEQYF; DNA: TGTGCCAGCAGCCCATTCGGGGGAAACGAGCAGTACTTC
J: TRBJ1-1; D: .; V: TRBV9; CDR3: CASSTGLMNTEAFF; DNA: TGTGCCAGCAGCACAGGGTTGATGAACACTGAAGCTTTCTTT
J: TRBJ2-7; D: TRBD2; V: TRBV19; CDR3: CASSIVSGGAYEQYF; DNA: TGTGCCAGTAGTATAGTCAGCGGGGGGGCTTACGAGCAGTACTTC
J: TRBJ1-2; D: TRBD1; V: TRBV19; CDR3: CASSPSGQVPYGYTF; DNA: TGTGCCAGTAGCCCCTCCGGACAGGTCCCCTATGGCTACACCTTC
J: TRBJ1-5; D: TRBD1; V: TRBV19; CDR3: CATGTGVQPQHF; DNA: TGTGCCACTGGGACAGGGGTACAGCCCCAGCATTTT
J: TRBJ2-3; D: TRBD2; V: TRBV5-1; CDR3: CASSLVSGEPDTQYF; DNA: TGCGCCAGCAGCCTGGTCAGCGGGGAGCCAGATACGCAGTATTTT
J: TRBJ2-2; D: .; V: TRBV14; CDR3: CASSQPPDTGELFF; DNA: TGTGCCAGCAGCCAACCTCCAGACACCGGGGAGCTGTTTTTT
J: TRBJ2-2; D: TRBD2; V: TRBV11-1; CDR3: CASSQSPGLAGGNTGELFF; DNA: TGTGCCAGCAGCCAGTCCCCGGGACTAGCGGGGGGAAACACCGGGGAGCTGTTTTTT
J: TRBJ2-7; D: TRBD2; V: TRBV7-2; CDR3: CASSSYRGGILPYEQYF; DNA: TGTGCCAGCAGCTCTTACCGCGGGGGGATACTACCGTACGAGCAGTACTTC
J: TRBJ1-1; D: TRBD1; V: TRBV7-8; CDR3: CASSWTGEAFF; DNA: TGTGCCAGCAGTTGGACAGGTGAAGCTTTCTTT
J: TRBJ2-7; D: TRBD1; V: TRBV5-1; CDR3: CASSLGTEFYEQYF; DNA: TGCGCCAGCAGCCTCGGGACAGAATTCTACGAGCAGTACTTC
J: TRBJ2-2; D: .; V: TRBV4-1; CDR3: CASSHRGSNTGELFF; DNA: TGCGCCAGCAGCCACAGGGGTTCGAACACCGGGGAGCTGTTTTTT
J: TRBJ2-4; D: .; V: TRBV6-5; CDR3: CASSKVRDSKNIQYF; DNA: TGTGCCAGCAGTAAAGTCAGGGACTCCAAAAACATTCAGTACTTC
J: TRBJ2-3; D: .; V: TRBV5-4; CDR3: CASSRPRDTQYF; DNA: TGTGCCAGCAGTCGCCCGCGTGATACGCAGTATTTT
J: TRBJ1-1; D: .; V: TRBV7-9; CDR3: CASSLSGAYTEAFF; DNA: TGTGCCAGCAGCTTATCTGGGGCGTACACTGAAGCTTTCTTT
J: TRBJ1-1; D: TRBD1; V: TRBV9; CDR3: CASSPRTGVNTEAFF; DNA: TGTGCCAGCAGCCCCCGGACAGGAGTGAACACTGAAGCTTTCTTT
J: TRBJ2-5; D: .; V: TRBV4-1; CDR3: CASSQGGSWGVAETQYF; DNA: TGCGCCAGCAGCCAAGGGGGTTCTTGGGGGGTGGCAGAGACCCAGTACTTC
J: TRBJ2-3; D: .; V: TRBV6-1; CDR3: CASSPRFGGADTQYF; DNA: TGTGCCAGCAGCCCCCGCTTTGGGGGCGCAGATACGCAGTATTTT
J: TRBJ1-1; D: .; V: TRBV5-1; CDR3: CASSLAGRGAEAFF; DNA: TGCGCCAGCAGCTTGGCCGGTAGGGGCGCTGAAGCTTTCTTT
J: TRBJ2-2; D: TRBD1; V: TRBV13; CDR3: CASSPNRGEVPGELFF; DNA: TGTGCCAGCAGCCCTAACAGGGGGGAAGTCCCCGGGGAGCTGTTTTTT
J: TRBJ1-3; D: TRBD1; V: TRBV4-1; CDR3: CASSHPVRTGGHTIYF; DNA: TGCGCCAGCAGCCACCCGGTCCGGACAGGGGGCCACACCATATATTTT
J: TRBJ1-5; D: TRBD1; V: TRBV2; CDR3: CASRAGTDYSNQPQHF; DNA: TGTGCCAGCAGGGCCGGGACAGATTATAGCAATCAGCCCCAGCATTTT
J: TRBJ1-4; D: .; V: TRBV2; CDR3: CAKANRGTNEKLFF; DNA: TGTGCCAAAGCCAACCGGGGTACGAATGAAAAACTGTTTTTT
J: TRBJ1-6; D: TRBD1; V: TRBV5-5; CDR3: CASSTDRGRLHF; DNA: TGTGCCAGCAGCACGGACAGGGGGCGCCTCCACTTT
J: TRBJ2-7; D: .; V: TRBV14; CDR3: CASSQVIGYEQYF; DNA: TGTGCCAGCAGCCAAGTTATCGGCTACGAGCAGTACTTC
J: TRBJ1-1; D: .; V: TRBV27; CDR3: CASLTANTEAFF; DNA: TGTGCCAGTCTGACAGCGAACACTGAAGCTTTCTTT
J: TRBJ1-1; D: .; V: TRBV25-1; CDR3: CASSESGVEAFF; DNA: TGTGCCAGCAGTGAATCCGGGGTTGAAGCTTTCTTT
J: TRBJ2-1; D: .; V: TRBV6-6; CDR3: CASNQGRGEQFF; DNA: TGTGCCAGCAACCAAGGGAGGGGGGAGCAGTTCTTC
J: TRBJ2-6; D: .; V: TRBV27; CDR3: CASTRAGSGANVLTF; DNA: TGTGCCAGCACCCGAGCAGGGTCCGGGGCCAACGTCCTGACTTTC
J: TRBJ2-7; D: TRBD2; V: TRBV9; CDR3: CASSSGTSGVEYEQYF; DNA: TGTGCCAGCAGCTCCGGGACTAGCGGGGTGGAGTACGAGCAGTACTTC